The T cell receptor (beta chain) under discussion was sequenced for a study of T-cell reconstitution after alpha-beta-depleted transplantation in children. The authors prepared the TCRbeta library with unique molecular identifiers. TCRdb reprocessed the PCR reads with MiXCR, giving one entry per CDR3 protein. This table has roughly 340,000 distinct CDR3 sequences, about 17% appearing once. As for this clonotype: Antigen unknown.

Overall study results and limits: Several hundred rapidly expanded clones from non-depleted graft cells reportedly supplied alpha-beta T cells about two months post-transplant.

Trimming pared 0 bases from V and 1 base from J, leaving 13 bases between. Looked up from germline, CDR1 is MDHEN and CDR2 is SYDVKM. The CDR3 covers 18 residues. This specimen was PBMCs, mostly from graft donor cells, taken 360 days after TCRalphabeta/CD19-depleted stem cell transplant. The receptor was derived from a male patient aged 2-15 years who had a stem cell transplant for acute lymphoblastic leukemia, so the T cells may come from the graft donor. The genes are TRBV28 and TRBJ1-6; possibly TRBD1 for D (5 bases). CDR3 nucleotides: TGTGCCAGCAGTTTATGGAGGAGGGGTGGATCCTATAATTCACCCCTCCACTTT. Translation: CASSLWRRGGSYNSPLHF. The full variable domain, its missing parts supplied by reference TRBV28 and TRBJ1-6, is DVKVTQSSRYLVKRTGEKVFLECVQDMDHENMFWYRQDPGLGLRLIYFSYDVKMKEKGDIPEGYSVSREKKERFSLILESASTNQTSMYLCASSLWRRGGSYNSPLHFGNGTRLTVT.